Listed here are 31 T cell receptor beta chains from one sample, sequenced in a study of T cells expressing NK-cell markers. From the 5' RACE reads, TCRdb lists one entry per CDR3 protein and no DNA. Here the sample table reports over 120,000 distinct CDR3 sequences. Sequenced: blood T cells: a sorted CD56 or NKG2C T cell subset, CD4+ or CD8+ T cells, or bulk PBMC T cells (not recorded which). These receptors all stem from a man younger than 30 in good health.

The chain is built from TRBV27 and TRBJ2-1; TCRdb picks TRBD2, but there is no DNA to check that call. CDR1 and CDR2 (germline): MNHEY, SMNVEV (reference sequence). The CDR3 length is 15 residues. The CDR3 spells CASSLAASVGNEQFF.

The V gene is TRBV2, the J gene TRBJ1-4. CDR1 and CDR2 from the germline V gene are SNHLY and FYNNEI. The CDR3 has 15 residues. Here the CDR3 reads CASSGTEATNEKLFF.

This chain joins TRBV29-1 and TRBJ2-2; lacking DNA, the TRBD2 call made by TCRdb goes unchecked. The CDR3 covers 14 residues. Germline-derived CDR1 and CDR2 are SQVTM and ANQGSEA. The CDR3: CSVLAGTGTGELFF.

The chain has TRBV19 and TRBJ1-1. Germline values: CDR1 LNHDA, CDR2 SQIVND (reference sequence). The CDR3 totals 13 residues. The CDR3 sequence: CASSTGEATEAFF.

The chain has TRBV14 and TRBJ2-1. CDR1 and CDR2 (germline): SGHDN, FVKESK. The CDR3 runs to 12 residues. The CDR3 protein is CASSQLILLQFF.

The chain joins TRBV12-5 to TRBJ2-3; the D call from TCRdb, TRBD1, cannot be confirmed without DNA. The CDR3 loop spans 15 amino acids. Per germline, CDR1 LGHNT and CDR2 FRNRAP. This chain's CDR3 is CASGDPWGLTDTQYF.

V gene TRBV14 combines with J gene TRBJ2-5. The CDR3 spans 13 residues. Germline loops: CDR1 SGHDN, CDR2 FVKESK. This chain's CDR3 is CASSQGYQTTQYF.

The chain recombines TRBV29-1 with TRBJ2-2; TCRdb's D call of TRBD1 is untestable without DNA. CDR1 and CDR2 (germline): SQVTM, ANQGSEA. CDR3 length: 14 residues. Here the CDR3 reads CSVYLGRGTGELFF.

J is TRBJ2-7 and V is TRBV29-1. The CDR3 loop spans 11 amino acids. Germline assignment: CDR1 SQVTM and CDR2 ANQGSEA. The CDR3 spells CSVVINYEQYF.

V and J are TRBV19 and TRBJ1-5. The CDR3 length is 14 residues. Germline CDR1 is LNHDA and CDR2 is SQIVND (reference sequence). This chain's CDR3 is CASSIERPNQPQHF.

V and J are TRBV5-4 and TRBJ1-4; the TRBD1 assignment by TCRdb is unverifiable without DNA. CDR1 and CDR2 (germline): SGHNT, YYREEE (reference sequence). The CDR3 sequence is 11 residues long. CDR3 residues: CASSLGDRLFF.

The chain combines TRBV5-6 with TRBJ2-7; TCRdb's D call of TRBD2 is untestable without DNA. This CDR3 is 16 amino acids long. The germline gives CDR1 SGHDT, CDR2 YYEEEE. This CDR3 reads CASSLFGTSGSYEQYF.

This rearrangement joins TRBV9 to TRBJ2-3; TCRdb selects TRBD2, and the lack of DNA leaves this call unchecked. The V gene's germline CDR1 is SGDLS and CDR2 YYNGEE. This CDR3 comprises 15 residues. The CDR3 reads CASSAGRAGEDTQYF.

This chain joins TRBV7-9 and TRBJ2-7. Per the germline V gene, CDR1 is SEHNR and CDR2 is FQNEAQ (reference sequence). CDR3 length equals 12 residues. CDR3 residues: CASSLVIYEQYF.

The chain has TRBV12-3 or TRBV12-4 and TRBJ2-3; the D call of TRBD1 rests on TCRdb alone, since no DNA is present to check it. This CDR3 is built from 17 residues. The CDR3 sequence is CASSLAHRDSPTDTQYF.

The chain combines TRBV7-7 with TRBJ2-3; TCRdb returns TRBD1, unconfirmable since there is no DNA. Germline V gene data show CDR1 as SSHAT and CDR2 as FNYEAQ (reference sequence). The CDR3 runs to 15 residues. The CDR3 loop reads CASSRGRGFTDTQYF.

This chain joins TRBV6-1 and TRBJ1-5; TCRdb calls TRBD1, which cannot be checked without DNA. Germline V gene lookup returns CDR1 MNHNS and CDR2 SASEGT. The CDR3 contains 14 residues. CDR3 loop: CASRGTDGVSPQHF.

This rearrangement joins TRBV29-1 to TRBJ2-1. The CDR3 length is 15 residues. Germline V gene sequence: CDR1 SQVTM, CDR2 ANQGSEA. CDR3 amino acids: CSVEEVASSYNEQFF.

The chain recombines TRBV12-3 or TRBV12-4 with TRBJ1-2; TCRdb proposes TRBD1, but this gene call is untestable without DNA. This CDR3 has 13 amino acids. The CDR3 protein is CASSFSQGSGYTF.

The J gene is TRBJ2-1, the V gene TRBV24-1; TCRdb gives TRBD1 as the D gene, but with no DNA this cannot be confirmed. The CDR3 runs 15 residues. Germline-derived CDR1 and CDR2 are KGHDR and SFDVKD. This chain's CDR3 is CATSDWEGLNNEQFF.

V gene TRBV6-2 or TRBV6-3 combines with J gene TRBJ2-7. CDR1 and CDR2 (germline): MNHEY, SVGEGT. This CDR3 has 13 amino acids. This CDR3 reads CASSYDPAGEQYF.

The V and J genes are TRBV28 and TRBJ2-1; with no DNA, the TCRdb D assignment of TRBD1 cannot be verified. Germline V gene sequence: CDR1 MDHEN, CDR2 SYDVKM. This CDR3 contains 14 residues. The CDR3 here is CASRSGGTYNEQFF.

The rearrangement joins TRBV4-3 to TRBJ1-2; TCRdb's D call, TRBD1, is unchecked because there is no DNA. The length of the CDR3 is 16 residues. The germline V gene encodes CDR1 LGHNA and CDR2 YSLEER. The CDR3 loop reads CASSPGQGVGFYGYTF.

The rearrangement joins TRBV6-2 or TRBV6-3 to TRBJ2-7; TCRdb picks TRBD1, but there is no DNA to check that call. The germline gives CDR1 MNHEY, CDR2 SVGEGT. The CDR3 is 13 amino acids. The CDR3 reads CASRPTGDHEQYF.

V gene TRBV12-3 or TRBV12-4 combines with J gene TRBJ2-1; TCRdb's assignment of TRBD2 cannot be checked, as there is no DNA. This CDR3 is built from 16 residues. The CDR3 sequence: CASSFLAGEGYNEQFF.

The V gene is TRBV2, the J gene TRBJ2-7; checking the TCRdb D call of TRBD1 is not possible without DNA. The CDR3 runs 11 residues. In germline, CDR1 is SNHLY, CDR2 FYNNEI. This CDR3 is CASKGNGEQYF.

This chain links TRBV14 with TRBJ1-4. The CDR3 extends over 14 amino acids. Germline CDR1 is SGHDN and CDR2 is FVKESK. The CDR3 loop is CASSPTATNEKLFF.

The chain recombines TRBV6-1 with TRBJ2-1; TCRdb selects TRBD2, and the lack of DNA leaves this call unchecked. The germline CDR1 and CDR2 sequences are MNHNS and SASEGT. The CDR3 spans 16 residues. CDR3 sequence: CASGKTSGSWYNEQFF.

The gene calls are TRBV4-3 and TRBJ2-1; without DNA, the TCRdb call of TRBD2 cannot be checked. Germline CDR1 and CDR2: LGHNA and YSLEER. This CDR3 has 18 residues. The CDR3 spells CASSQDQPDIPGINEQFF.

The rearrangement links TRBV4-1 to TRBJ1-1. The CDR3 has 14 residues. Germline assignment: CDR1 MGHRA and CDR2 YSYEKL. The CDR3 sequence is CASSQGRDLDEAFF.

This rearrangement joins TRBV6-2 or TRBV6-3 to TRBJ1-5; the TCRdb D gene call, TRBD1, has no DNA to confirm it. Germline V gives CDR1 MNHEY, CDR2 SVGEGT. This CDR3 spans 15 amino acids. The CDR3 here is CASSLTGARVQPQHF.